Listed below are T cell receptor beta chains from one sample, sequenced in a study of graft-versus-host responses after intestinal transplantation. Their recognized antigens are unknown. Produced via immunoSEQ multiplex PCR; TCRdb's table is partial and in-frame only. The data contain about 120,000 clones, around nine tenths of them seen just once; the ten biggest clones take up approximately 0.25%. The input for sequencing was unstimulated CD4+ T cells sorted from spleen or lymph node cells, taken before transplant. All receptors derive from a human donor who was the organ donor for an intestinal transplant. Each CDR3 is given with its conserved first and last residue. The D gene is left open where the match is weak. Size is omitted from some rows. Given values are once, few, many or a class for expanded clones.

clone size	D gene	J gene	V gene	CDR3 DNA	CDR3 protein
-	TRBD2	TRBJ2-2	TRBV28	TGTGCCAGCAGACGGACTAGCGGGAGGGCCAACGCGAACACCGGGGAGCTGTTTTTT	CASRRTSGRANANTGELFF
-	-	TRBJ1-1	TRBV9	TGTGCCAGCAGCGTAAGTGGGAACACTGAAGCTTTCTTT	CASSVSGNTEAFF
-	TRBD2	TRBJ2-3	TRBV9	TGTGCCAGCAGCGTAGCTGGGGCTAGCGGCACCACAGATACGCAGTATTTT	CASSVAGASGTTDTQYF
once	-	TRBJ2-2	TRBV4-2	TGTGCCAGCAGCCCTCGGGCGGGATCCACCGGGGAGCTGTTTTTT	CASSPRAGSTGELFF
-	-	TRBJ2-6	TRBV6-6	TGTGCCAGCCATTGGGCAAACTCTGGGGCCAACGTCCTGACTTTC	CASHWANSGANVLTF
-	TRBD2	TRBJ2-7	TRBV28	TGTGCCAGCAGCAGCGGGACTTCCACGACATCCGAGCAGTACTTC	CASSSGTSTTSEQYF
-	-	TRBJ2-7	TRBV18	TGTGCCAGCTCACCACAGTTGCGGACAACCTACGAGCAGTACTTC	CASSPQLRTTYEQYF
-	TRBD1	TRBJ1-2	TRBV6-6	TGTGCCAGCAGTTACGAGGGACAGACCTATGGCTACACCTTC	CASSYEGQTYGYTF
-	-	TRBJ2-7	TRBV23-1	TGCGCCAGCACGCCCTACGAGCAGTACTTC	CASTPYEQYF
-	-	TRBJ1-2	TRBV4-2	TGTGCCAGCAGCCAAGGCCCGGGGATGGGTGGCTACACCTTC	CASSQGPGMGGYTF
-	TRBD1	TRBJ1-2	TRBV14	TGTGCCAGCAGCCAAGATCGGGACAGCCATGGCTACACCTTC	CASSQDRDSHGYTF
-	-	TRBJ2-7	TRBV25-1	TGTGCCAGCCGCATAAGTACGGCGCCTAACGAGCAGTACTTC	CASRISTAPNEQYF
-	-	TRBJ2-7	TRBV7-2	TGTGCCAGCAGCTTTACCAGCGGTAACTCCTACGAGCAGTACTTC	CASSFTSGNSYEQYF
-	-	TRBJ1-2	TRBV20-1	TGCAGTGCTCCGGTCGACTATGGCTACACCTTC	CSAPVDYGYTF
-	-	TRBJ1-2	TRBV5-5	TGTGCCAGCAGCTCTTGGGGGGACTATGGCTACACCTTC	CASSSWGDYGYTF
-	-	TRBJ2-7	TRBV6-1	TGTGCCAGCAGAGAAGGGGTGTACGAGCAGTACTTC	CASREGVYEQYF
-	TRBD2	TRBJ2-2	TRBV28	TGTGCCAGCAGATCCGGGACTAAGGCCGGGGAGCTGTTTTTT	CASRSGTKAGELFF
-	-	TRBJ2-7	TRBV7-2	TGTGCCAGCAGCCGCGAGCTAAGACCGGCCTACGAGCAGTACTTC	CASSRELRPAYEQYF
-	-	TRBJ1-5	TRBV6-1	TGTGCCAGCAGTCTGGATAGCAATCAGCCCCAGCATTTT	CASSLDSNQPQHF
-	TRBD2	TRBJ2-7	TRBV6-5	TGTGCCAGCAGTTACGGCGGGAGTCGGGTCCACGAGCAGTACTTC	CASSYGGSRVHEQYF
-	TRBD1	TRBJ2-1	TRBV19	TGTGCCAGTAGCAGTCCGGGACAGGGGTACAATGAGCAGTTCTTC	CASSSPGQGYNEQFF
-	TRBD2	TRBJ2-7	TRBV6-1	TGTGCCAGCAGTGTATTAGCGGGGAACTCCTACGAGCAGTACTTC	CASSVLAGNSYEQYF
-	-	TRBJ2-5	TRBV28	TGTGCCAGCAACGGTCGGAGTGGGGAGACCCAGTACTTC	CASNGRSGETQYF
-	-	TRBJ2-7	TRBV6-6	TGTGCCAGCACCTTAAGGGGGGGCCGCGAGCAGTACTTC	CASTLRGGREQYF
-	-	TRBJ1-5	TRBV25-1	TGTGCCAGCAGTGATCTCCTGCGCAGTCCGTATAGCAATCAGCCCCAGCATTTT	CASSDLLRSPYSNQPQHF
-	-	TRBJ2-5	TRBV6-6	TGTGCCAGCAGTTACGCCCTAATGGGGGGAGAGACCCAGTACTTC	CASSYALMGGETQYF
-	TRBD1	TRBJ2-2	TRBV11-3	TGTGCCAGCAGCTTAGTGGTCGGACAGGGGACCGGGGAGCTGTTTTTT	CASSLVVGQGTGELFF
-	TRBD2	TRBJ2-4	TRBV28	TGTGCCAGCAGACCGAGCGGGATGGGGAACATTCAGTACTTC	CASRPSGMGNIQYF
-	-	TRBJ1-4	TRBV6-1	TGTGCCAGCAGTGATCTAAGAGGTGAAAAACTGTTTTTT	CASSDLRGEKLFF
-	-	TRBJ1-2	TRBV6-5	TGTGCCAGCAGTTATCAGTTGAGGGACTTGGATGGCTACACCTTC	CASSYQLRDLDGYTF
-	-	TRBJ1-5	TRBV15	TGTGCCACCAGCAGAGGATTGGACATTAGCAATCAGCCCCAGCATTTT	CATSRGLDISNQPQHF
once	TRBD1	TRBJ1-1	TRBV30	TGTGCCTGGAGTCGAGGGACAGGGCAGCTAGAAGCTTTCTTT	CAWSRGTGQLEAFF
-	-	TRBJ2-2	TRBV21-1	TGTGCCAGCAGCTCCCGTGACAGGGGGCGAGACACCGGGGAGCTGTTTTTT	CASSSRDRGRDTGELFF
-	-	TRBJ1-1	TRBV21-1	TGTGCCAGCAGCAAAAATTCCAGGGGGCGCGCCTCTGAAGCTTTCTTT	CASSKNSRGRASEAFF
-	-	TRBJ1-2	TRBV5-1	TGCGCCAGCAGCGCGTCTGGGGCAGAAACAATCTCCTATGGCTACACCTTC	CASSASGAETISYGYTF
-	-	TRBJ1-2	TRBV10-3	TGTGCCATCAGGGGGCCCAGGGACGGGGGCTACACCTTC	CAIRGPRDGGYTF
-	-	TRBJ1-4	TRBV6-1	TGTGCCAGCAGGCATGGGACCGATACTAATGAAAAACTGTTTTTT	CASRHGTDTNEKLFF
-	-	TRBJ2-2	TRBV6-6	TGTGCCAGCAGCCTGGACTTAAACACCGGGGAGCTGTTTTTT	CASSLDLNTGELFF
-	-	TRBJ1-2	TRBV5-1	TGCGCCAGCAGCACGGGGGGGCCTAACTATGGCTACACCTTC	CASSTGGPNYGYTF
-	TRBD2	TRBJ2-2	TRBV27	TGTGCCAGCAGTTTACTAGCGGGAGGTTGGCTTGACGGGGAGCTGTTTTTT	CASSLLAGGWLDGELFF
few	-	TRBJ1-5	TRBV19	TGTGCCAGTAGTACGGGGGCCGGTCAGCCCCAGCATTTT	CASSTGAGQPQHF